Listed here are 12 T cell receptor beta chains from one sample, sequenced in a study of spatial heterogeneity in lung cancer. TCRdb reprocessed the 5' RACE reads with MiXCR, giving one entry per CDR3 protein. This table has tens of thousands of distinct CDR3 sequences, around 7.5% appearing once. Regarding time point: sample taken at primary tumor resection. TCRs were sequenced from unsorted whole RNA of tumor, nontumor lung or PBMC. Sequenced material: PBMCs, taken at surgery. These receptors all stem from a male donor with early-stage non-small cell lung cancer.

This clonotype was detected many times. V and J are TRBV4-3 and TRBJ2-3; D not certain. Trimming left V 4 bases short and J 0 bases short, with 14 bases between. Germline V gene sequence: CDR1 LGHNA, CDR2 YSLEER. This CDR3 is 16 amino acids long. The CDR3 bases are TGCGCCAGCAGCCCTTCTAGAGCAACTAGCACAGATACGCAGTATTTT. Its translation is CASSPSRATSTDTQYF.

The rearrangement uses TRBV4-2 and TRBJ1-3; weak D call: TRBD1 (5 bases). CDR1 is LGHNA and CDR2 is YNFKEQ in the germline V gene. This CDR3 is built from 16 residues. V was pared by 0 bases and J by 6 bases, with 15 bases between. This CDR3 is CASSQDVLGVANTIYF. In nucleotides, the CDR3 is TGTGCCAGCAGCCAAGATGTTTTGGGGGTCGCAAACACCATATATTTT.

This clonotype was counted between two and nine times. The V and J genes are TRBV7-2 and TRBJ1-1, with D possibly being TRBD1 (6 bases). Between the trimmed V and J ends, which lost 5 bases and 11 bases, there was a span of 18 bases. In germline, CDR1 is SGHTA, CDR2 FQGNSA. There are 13 residues in the CDR3. CDR3 amino acids: CASSDSSGGRAFF. For the CDR3, the DNA is TGTGCCAGCAGCGACTCCTCCGGGGGGCGTGCTTTCTTT. The whole variable domain, remainder taken from reference TRBV7-2 and TRBJ1-1, is GAGVSQSPSNKVTEKGKDVELRCDPISGHTALYWYRQSLGQGLEFLIYFQGNSAPDKSGLPSDRFSAERTGGSVSTLTIQRTQQEDSAVYLCASSDSSGGRAFFGQGTRLTVV.

This clonotype was observed at least ten times. The chain has TRBV3-1 and TRBJ2-3, with D perhaps TRBD2 (5 bases). Germline assignment: CDR1 LGHDT and CDR2 YNNKEL (reference sequence). V lost 4 bases to trimming and J lost 6 bases, with 20 bases between them. This CDR3 region has 16 residues. The CDR3 spells CASSLRAPHWVDTQYF. Here the CDR3 DNA reads TGTGCCAGCAGCCTGAGGGCTCCCCATTGGGTGGATACGCAGTATTTT.

This clonotype was seen repeatedly, ten times or more. The chain carries TRBV4-1 and TRBJ2-1; possible D gene TRBD1, 5 bases. Germline values: CDR1 MGHRA, CDR2 YSYEKL. V lost 4 bases and J lost 5, with 18 bases in between. The CDR3 extends over 16 amino acids. CDR3 region: CASSLGHSGRHNEQFF. In DNA, the CDR3 is TGCGCCAGCAGCCTAGGACACTCCGGCCGTCACAATGAGCAGTTCTTC.

Notes on this clonotype: The conserved final phenylalanine or tryptophan is absent from the CDR3, which likely points to a read error. The chain is built from TRBV7-2 and TRBJ2-1, with D hard to call. Deletions cut 5 bases from V and 7 bases from J, with 6 bases between. This CDR3 contains 11 residues. Looked up from germline, CDR1 is SGHTA and CDR2 is FQGNSA. This CDR3 reads CASSLWNEQFL. CDR3 nucleotides: TGTGCCAGCAGCCTCTGGAATGAGCAGTTCTTG.

This clonotype was detected ten times or more. The chain combines TRBV4-3 with TRBJ2-7; a weak D match, TRBD1 (5 bases). The V gene's germline CDR1 is LGHNA and CDR2 YSLEER. V lost 0 bases and J 1 base, leaving 16 bases between the germline ends. This CDR3 has 17 amino acids. The CDR3 spells CASSQDLAQGFSYEQYF. CDR3 DNA sequence: TGCGCCAGCAGCCAAGACTTGGCTCAGGGTTTTTCCTACGAGCAGTACTTC.

This chain connects TRBV5-6 to TRBJ1-2, with 9 positions matching TRBD1. Germline CDR1 is SGHDT and CDR2 is YYEEEE. The CDR3 consists of 18 residues. The V gene end was trimmed by 0 bases and the J gene end by 5 bases; junction bases not matched to a gene: 14. The DNA of the CDR3 is TGTGCCAGCAGCTTGGGACCCACCCCACAGGGGGCCCTTTATGGCTACACCTTC. It encodes CASSLGPTPQGALYGYTF.

The table lists this clonotype with many counts. This chain joins TRBV2 and TRBJ2-7; no definite D call. Germline assignment: CDR1 SNHLY and CDR2 FYNNEI. V lost 0 bases, J lost 2 bases, and 8 bases lay in between. The CDR3 contains 14 residues. The CDR3 sequence is CASSEAGWTYEQYF. CDR3 coding DNA: TGTGCCAGCAGTGAAGCAGGGTGGACCTACGAGCAGTACTTC.

Many counts were recorded for this clonotype. The chain combines TRBV7-2 with TRBJ1-5; no firm D call. CDR1 SGHTA and CDR2 FQGNSA come from the germline V gene. Trimming left V 7 bases short and J 5 bases short, with 9 bases between. The CDR3 is 12 residues long. CDR3 sequence reads: CASTRSDQPQHF. CDR3 DNA sequence: TGTGCCAGCACCCGAAGTGATCAGCCCCAGCATTTT.

The sample holds many counts of this clonotype. The rearrangement joins TRBV5-1 to TRBJ1-5; 7 bases agree with TRBD1. The CDR3 totals 15 residues. Germline V gene sequence: CDR1 SGHRS, CDR2 YFSETQ. The ends lost 4 bases at V and 2 bases at J; junction bases unmatched: 6. This chain's CDR3 is CASSAQGGGNQPQHF. For the CDR3, the DNA is TGCGCCAGCAGCGCCCAGGGGGGTGGCAATCAGCCCCAGCATTTT. Full variable domain (remainder filled in from reference TRBV5-1 and TRBJ1-5): KAGVTQTPRYLIKTRGQQVTLSCSPISGHRSVSWYQQTPGQGLQFLFEYFSETQRNKGNFPGRFSGRQFSNSRSEMNVSTLELGDSALYLCASSAQGGGNQPQHFGDGTRLSIL.

In its sample, this clonotype was seen many times. The V and J genes are TRBV6-5 and TRBJ2-7; 7 bases match TRBD1. The CDR3 consists of 15 residues. The ends lost 6 bases at V and 7 bases at J; junction bases unmatched: 15. CDR1 MNHEY and CDR2 SVGAGI come from the germline V gene. The CDR3, as DNA: TGTGCCAGCAGCCCACCGAAAGACAGGGCGCGGGAGCAGTACTTC. Its translation: CASSPPKDRAREQYF.